This TCR beta chain comes out of a study of cytomegalovirus exposure and HLA in healthy donors. Study-wide context: An analysis done earlier identified fewer than 140 million unique TCR beta sequences from about 179 million T cells.

This CDR3 comprises 19 residues. V lost 6 bases and J lost 0, with 21 bases in between. Looked up from germline, CDR1 is SEHNR and CDR2 is FQNEAQ (reference sequence). A note on this clone: What it binds is not known.

The study's findings and limits: Under in vitro conditions, three CMV-associated chains were confirmed as specific for CMV antigens. A prior analysis recorded that most TCR beta V segments were productive about 90% or about 30% of the time.

PCR used 60 Vbeta primers and 13 Jbeta primers. Libraries were prepared by immunoSEQ multiplex PCR; TCRdb keeps only in-frame clonotypes and omits some of them. The sample shows approximately 150,000 clones, more than 75% of them seen only once. Specimen: PBMCs. This TCR came from a man aged 18 to 29 in good health and CMV-seropositive. The chain employs TRBV7-9 and TRBJ2-6; D is perhaps TRBD2 (6 bases). The CDR3 DNA reads TGTGCCAGCAGGGGGGGTTGGGACTGGAGGGACTCTGGGGCCAACGTCCTGACTTTC. It is translated as CASRGGWDWRDSGANVLTF.